This record covers a single TCR beta chain. Its antigen is unidentified. This table comes from immunoSEQ multiplex PCR, and its TCRdb copy is limited to in-frame clones, with some not included. Among roughly 120,000 clones listed, over 85% were seen once. The sample originates from a study of human thymus T cells. Study-wide points: Seemingly biased V and J gene usage marked thymic and blood repertoires. There were highly overlapping thymic repertoires among unrelated individuals, as related research reported.

Unmatched junction bases numbered 9, after V lost 2 bases and J lost 0 bases. The CDR3 contains 18 residues. From germline, CDR1 is SGHNT and CDR2 YYREEE (reference sequence). Corrective heart surgery yielded resections, and these provided the thymus tissue. The sample donors, healthy Finnish infants, were having corrective surgery for congenital heart defects. Source material: thymus tissue. The chain employs TRBV5-4 and TRBJ1-4; 8 positions agree with TRBD1. The sequence was obtained from a boy younger than two with a congenital heart defect but otherwise immunologically healthy. The CDR3 sequence is CASSFSDRGPSTNEKLFF. CDR3 DNA: TGTGCCAGCAGCTTCTCCGACAGGGGCCCTTCAACTAATGAAAAACTGTTTTTT.